The 17 T cell receptor beta chains reported below all come from one sample, sequenced in a study of regulatory T cells in long-lasting Graves disease. Time point meaning: newly diagnosed GD, antithyroid drugs for less than 3 months. RNA isolated from PBMCs was used to make the TCR library. iRepertoire HTBI primers and Arm-PCR of CDR3 regions built TCR beta libraries. TCRdb analysed the multiplex PCR reads with MiXCR anew, one entry per CDR3 protein. Here the sample spans around 460,000 distinct CDR3 sequences, around 15% being singletons. The same data also contributed to another study, on T cells in Graves' hyperthyroidism and ophthalmopathy.

Sequenced here: peripheral blood mononuclear cells (PBMCs), sampled at new diagnosis, from a patient treated with antithyroid drugs. Source of these receptors: a woman between 45 and 65 years old with Graves disease.

The sample holds a few counts of this clonotype. V is TRBV30 and J is TRBJ1-2, with D perhaps TRBD1 (5 bases). CDR3 length: 14 residues. CDR1 and CDR2 (germline): GTSNPN, SVGIG (reference sequence). V lost 1 base and J lost 2, with 11 bases in between. The CDR3 spells CAWSDSGGNYGYTF. CDR3 coding DNA: TGTGCCTGGAGTGATTCGGGGGGGAACTATGGCTACACCTTC.

This clonotype appeared many times. The chain couples TRBV24-1 to TRBJ2-1, with unresolved D. Between the trimmed V and J ends, which lost 0 bases and 12 bases, there was a span of 8 bases. CDR3 length: 12 residues. Per the germline V gene, CDR1 is KGHDR and CDR2 is SFDVKD. In DNA form, the CDR3 reads TGTGCCACCAGTGATTTGGACCTGGGGCAGTTCTTC. As protein: CATSDLDLGQFF.

This clonotype was observed at least ten times. The rearrangement uses TRBV27 and TRBJ2-7, with a tentative D call TRBD1 (5 bases). Trimming stripped 3 bases from V and 3 bases from J, with 12 bases between. From germline, CDR1 is MNHEY and CDR2 SMNVEV (reference sequence). The CDR3 totals 14 residues. The CDR3 spells CASSFTGHLYEQYF. The CDR3 DNA follows: TGTGCCAGCAGTTTCACCGGACATCTCTACGAGCAGTACTTC.

This clonotype was counted at least ten times. V gene TRBV7-9 combines with J gene TRBJ1-6; tentatively, D is TRBD1 (6 bases). CDR1 SEHNR and CDR2 FQNEAQ come from the germline V gene (reference sequence). Trimming took off 1 base at V and 6 bases at J, with 13 bases between the two ends. The CDR3 runs 16 residues. This CDR3 is CASSLGGGQTNSPLHF. For the CDR3, the DNA is TGTGCCAGCAGCTTAGGGGGCGGACAGACTAATTCACCCCTCCACTTT.

This clonotype was counted at least ten times. V usage is TRBV28 and J usage is TRBJ2-1, with a weak D call TRBD1 (5 bases). CDR1 MDHEN and CDR2 SYDVKM come from the germline V gene. The V end was cut by 5 bases, the J end by 2 bases, with 13 bases between. This CDR3 contains 15 residues. As DNA, the CDR3 is TGTGCCAGCAGTGGGTTAGGGGCCGCCTACAATGAGCAGTTCTTC. It codes for CASSGLGAAYNEQFF.

This clonotype was detected ten times or more. The chain uses TRBV5-1 and TRBJ2-7, with no clear D. The CDR3 runs 15 residues. Germline CDR1 is SGHRS and CDR2 is YFSETQ. Trimming cost V 1 base and J 2 bases, with 13 bases left between them. The CDR3 region is CASSLKGFQAYEQYF. CDR3 DNA sequence: TGCGCCAGCAGCTTGAAAGGGTTTCAGGCCTACGAGCAGTACTTC.

As regards this clonotype: One end of the junction is discordant with germline, which a read error may explain. The chain uses TRBV5-1 and TRBJ1-1; 8 bases agree with TRBD1. The CDR3 is 13 amino acids. Germline-derived CDR1 and CDR2 are SGHRS and YFSETQ. The CDR3 sequence is CASSWTGITEASF. The CDR3 nucleotides read TGCGCCAGCAGCTGGACAGGGATAACTGAAGCTTCCTTT. Using reference TRBV5-1 and TRBJ1-1 for the parts outside the CDR3, the full variable domain is KAGVTQTPRYLIKTRGQQVTLSCSPISGHRSVSWYQQTPGQGLQFLFEYFSETQRNKGNFPGRFSGRQFSNSRSEMNVSTLELGDSALYLCASSWTGITEASFGQGTRLTVV.

This clonotype has only a few counts. The rearrangement uses TRBV6-1 and TRBJ2-7; D gene ambiguous. Trimming took off 5 bases at V and 6 bases at J, with 20 bases between the two ends. Looked up from germline, CDR1 is MNHNS and CDR2 is SASEGT. The CDR3 runs to 15 residues. The CDR3 region is CASSTTVLLGGEQYF. The CDR3 DNA reads TGTGCCAGCAGTACCACGGTTCTTCTAGGTGGCGAGCAGTACTTC.

There are a few counts of this clonotype. The rearrangement links TRBV6-1 to TRBJ2-3; 7 bases align to TRBD1. The CDR3 length is 15 residues. V was clipped by 6 bases and J by 2 bases; unmatched bases: 8. CDR1 is MNHNS, CDR2 SASEGT, per germline. CDR3 region: CASRKQGTYTDTQYF. In DNA, the CDR3 is TGTGCCAGCAGGAAACAGGGGACCTACACAGATACGCAGTATTTT.

This clonotype has only a few counts. The rearrangement uses TRBV3-1 and TRBJ2-4; D not resolved. V was trimmed by 1 base and J by 0 bases, leaving 4 bases between them. In germline, CDR1 is LGHDT, CDR2 YNNKEL (reference sequence). The CDR3 runs to 14 residues. The CDR3 sequence: CASSQAEAKNIQYF. CDR3 sequence (DNA): TGTGCCAGCAGCCAAGCAGAAGCCAAAAACATTCAGTACTTC.

To note about this clonotype: This CDR3 is missing its conserved last phenylalanine or tryptophan, likely due to a read error. This chain's CDR3 is CASSLEGQLTEAFL. The DNA of the CDR3 is TGCGCCAGCAGCTTGGAGGGACAACTCACTGAAGCTTTCCTT. The chain recombines TRBV5-1 with TRBJ1-1; tentatively, D is TRBD1 (6 bases). CDR1 and CDR2 from the germline V gene are SGHRS and YFSETQ. The CDR3 spans 14 residues. V lost 0 bases and J 4 bases, leaving 10 bases between the germline ends.

A remark on this clonotype: This clone may be a read error of a much larger clone one base away. The chain couples TRBV25-1 to TRBJ2-5, with a weak D call TRBD1 (6 bases). The CDR3 contains 14 residues. The V gene lost 4 bases and the J gene lost 0 bases, with 9 bases spanning the gap. The germline CDR1 and CDR2 sequences are MGHDK and SYGVNS. Here the CDR3 DNA reads TGTGCCAGCAGTGCGAACAGGGACCAAGAGACCCAGTACTTC. Translated, it gives CASSANRDQETQYF.

The chain uses TRBV6-1 and TRBJ2-1, with 16 bases aligning to TRBD2. CDR1 MNHNS and CDR2 SASEGT come from the germline V gene. The CDR3 is made up of 16 amino acids. J was trimmed by 9 bases and V by 6 bases; bases with no gene match: 8. Here the CDR3 DNA reads TGTGCCAGCAGGCCCGGGACTAGCGGGAGGGCCGGTGAGCAGTTCTTC. Protein product: CASRPGTSGRAGEQFF.

This clonotype was detected ten times or more. This chain links TRBV11-2 with TRBJ1-5; D ambiguous. V gave up 4 bases and J gave up 2 bases, with 9 bases separating them. CDR1 and CDR2 from the germline V gene are SGHAT and FQNNGV. The CDR3 runs 14 residues. CDR3 loop: CASSSGVGNQPQHF. CDR3 DNA sequence: TGTGCCAGCAGCTCCGGGGTCGGCAATCAGCCCCAGCATTTT.

This clonotype was counted ten times or more. The rearrangement joins TRBV28 to TRBJ2-1; D remains unclear. Trimming took off 7 bases at V and 2 bases at J, with 9 bases between the two ends. This CDR3 has 13 amino acids. Germline CDR1 and CDR2: MDHEN and SYDVKM. Written as DNA, the CDR3 is TGTGCCAGCAATTGCGAGCCCTACAATGAGCAGTTCTTC. Translation: CASNCEPYNEQFF.

There are a few counts of this clonotype. V is TRBV7-9 and J is TRBJ2-1, with TRBD2 matching 7 bases. Germline V gene data show CDR1 as SEHNR and CDR2 as FQNEAQ (reference sequence). The CDR3 totals 16 residues. With V trimmed by 4 bases and J by 4 bases, 10 bases remained unmatched. This CDR3 is CASSSGAGSDYNEQFF. The CDR3 coding sequence is TGTGCCAGCAGCTCAGGAGCGGGATCGGATTACAATGAGCAGTTCTTC.

This clonotype was detected many times. The chain recombines TRBV6-1 with TRBJ2-2; D gene ambiguous. Per germline, CDR1 MNHNS and CDR2 SASEGT. V lost 5 bases and J 3 bases, leaving 10 bases between the germline ends. CDR3 length: 14 amino acids. Here the CDR3 reads CASSRVTDTGELFF. The CDR3 nucleotides are TGTGCCAGCAGTAGGGTTACAGACACCGGGGAGCTGTTTTTT.